This entry is about one T cell receptor (beta chain). Sequencing was performed with immunoSEQ multiplex PCR; in TCRdb, only in-frame clones are kept and a portion is missing. The sample lists approximately 400,000 clones, approximately 87% occurring once. V was pared by 0 bases and J by 8 bases, with 8 bases of the junction left unmatched. In germline, CDR1 is ENHRY, CDR2 SYGVKD. There are 16 residues in the CDR3. This entry belongs to a study of blood T cell repertoires in COVID-19. This chain links TRBV10-3 with TRBJ2-1; 9 nucleotides align to TRBD1. This TCR was sampled from a man aged 25-40 years who had recovered from COVID-19. Sequencing was done on a sample of PBMCs or T cells enriched from blood (not recorded which). Written as DNA, the CDR3 is TGTGCCATCAGTGAGTCGACGGGACAGGGAGTCGATGAGCAGTTCTTC. Translating gives CAISESTGQGVDEQFF.